This TCR beta chain came from a study of blood T cell repertoires in COVID-19. Profiled with immunoSEQ multiplex PCR; TCRdb holds only in-frame clones, not every one. The table records about 100,000 clones, around 92% of them present only once. Germline-derived CDR1 and CDR2 are SQVTM and ANQGSEA. The CDR3 extends over 13 amino acids. The V and J ends lost 4 bases and 0 bases respectively, with 4 bases between them. Sequenced input: peripheral blood. The chain recombines TRBV29-1 with TRBJ2-6; the D is unclear. This TCR came from a man aged 50 to 59 with active COVID-19. The CDR3 bases are TGCAGCGTTGGACACTCTGGGGCCAACGTCCTGACTTTC. Its translation: CSVGHSGANVLTF. The full variable domain, rest sourced from reference TRBV29-1 and TRBJ2-6, is SAVISQKPSRDICQRGTSLTIQCQVDSQVTMMFWYRQQPGQSLTLIATANQGSEATYESGFVIDKFPISRPNLTFSTLTVSNMSPEDSSIYLCSVGHSGANVLTFGAGSRLTVL.